This TCR beta chain originates from a study of long-term antiretroviral therapy in people with HIV. Germline CDR1 reads GTSNPN; CDR2 reads SVGIG (reference sequence). This CDR3 contains 15 residues. V gave up 4 bases and J gave up 0 bases; unmatched junction bases: 5. Researchers report immunoSEQ v3.0 was run at survey level. Method: immunoSEQ multiplex PCR; TCRdb's copy keeps in-frame clones and lacks some. This table holds 25,000 to 35,000 clones, just under 80% found once. Cryopreserved PBMC, at roughly 1-10 million per sample, were present before DNA extraction. Findings and limits, study-wide: Control repertoires displayed wider CDR3 length ranges than the HIV repertoires.

As concerns this clone: The antigen remains unidentified.

The sample was unsorted PBMCs, taken 3.1 years after starting antiretroviral therapy. This sequence joins TRBV30 and TRBJ1-3, with TRBD1 matching over 8 bases. This clonotype was obtained from a woman aged 45-65 years with HIV. The CDR3 DNA follows: TGTGCCTGGACGCGGGGGACAGGCTCTGGAAACACCATATATTTT. Protein: CAWTRGTGSGNTIYF.